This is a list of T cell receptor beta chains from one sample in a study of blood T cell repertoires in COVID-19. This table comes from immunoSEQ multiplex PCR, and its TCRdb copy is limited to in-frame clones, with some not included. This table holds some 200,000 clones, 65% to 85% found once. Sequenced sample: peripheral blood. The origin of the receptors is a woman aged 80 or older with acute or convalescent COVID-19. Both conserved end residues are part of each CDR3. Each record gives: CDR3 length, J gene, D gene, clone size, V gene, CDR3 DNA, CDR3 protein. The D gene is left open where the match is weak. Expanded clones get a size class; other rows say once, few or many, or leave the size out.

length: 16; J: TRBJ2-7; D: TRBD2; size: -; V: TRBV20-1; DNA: TGCAGTGCTAGTGGACTAGCGGGACGGAGCTCCTACGAGCAGTACTTC; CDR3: CSASGLAGRSSYEQYF
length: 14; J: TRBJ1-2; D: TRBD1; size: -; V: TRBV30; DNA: TGTGCCTGGACCAGCACCGGGACAGTCTATGGCTACACCTTC; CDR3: CAWTSTGTVYGYTF
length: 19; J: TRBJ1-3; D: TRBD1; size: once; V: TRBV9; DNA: TGTGCCAGCAGCGTGCACCAGACCCCGACAGGGGGCAATGGAAACACCATATATTTT; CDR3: CASSVHQTPTGGNGNTIYF
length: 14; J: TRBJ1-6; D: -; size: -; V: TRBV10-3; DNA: TGTGCCATCAGCGGCGACATTGACAGTTCACCCCTCCACTTT; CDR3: CAISGDIDSSPLHF
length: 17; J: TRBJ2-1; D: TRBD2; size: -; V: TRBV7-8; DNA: TGTGCCAGCAGCTTGCAGCCTACTAGCGGGAGGATCAATGAGCAGTTCTTC; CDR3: CASSLQPTSGRINEQFF
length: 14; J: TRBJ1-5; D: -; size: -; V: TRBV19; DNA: TGTGCCAGTAACAGGGAGGGCGGCAATCAGCCCCAGCATTTT; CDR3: CASNREGGNQPQHF
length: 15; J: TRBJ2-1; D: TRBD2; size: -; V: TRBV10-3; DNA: TGTGCCATCAGTGGAGGACTAGCGGGGAACAATGAGCAGTTCTTC; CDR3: CAISGGLAGNNEQFF
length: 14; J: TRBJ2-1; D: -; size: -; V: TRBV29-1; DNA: TGCAGCGTTGCGGGAGGAGGGGGGTACAATGAGCAGTTCTTC; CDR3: CSVAGGGGYNEQFF
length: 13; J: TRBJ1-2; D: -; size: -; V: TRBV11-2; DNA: TGTGCCAGCAGCCGGCAGGGCAACTATGGCTACACCTTC; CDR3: CASSRQGNYGYTF
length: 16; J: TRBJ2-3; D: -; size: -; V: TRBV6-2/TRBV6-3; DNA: TGTGCCAGCAGTTGGGGGGAGGAGCGGCGCACAGATACGCAGTATTTT; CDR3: CASSWGEERRTDTQYF
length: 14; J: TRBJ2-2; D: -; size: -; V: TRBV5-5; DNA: TGTGCCAGCAGCTCACAGGGTTACACCGGGGAGCTGTTTTTT; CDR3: CASSSQGYTGELFF
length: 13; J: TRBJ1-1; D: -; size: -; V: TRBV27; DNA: TGTGCCAGCAGTTTACGGGAACAGTGGGAAGCTTTCTTT; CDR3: CASSLREQWEAFF
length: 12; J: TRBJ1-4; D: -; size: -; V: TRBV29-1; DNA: TGCAGCGTTCGACACCTCAATGAAAAACTGTTTTTT; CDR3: CSVRHLNEKLFF
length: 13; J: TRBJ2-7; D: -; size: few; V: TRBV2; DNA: TGTGCCAGCAGTGCCGGGACTTCCCACGAGCAGTACTTC; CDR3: CASSAGTSHEQYF
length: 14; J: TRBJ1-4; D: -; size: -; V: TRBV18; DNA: TGTGCCAGCTCAGACGCAGGGGTGAGGGAAAAACTGTTTTTT; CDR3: CASSDAGVREKLFF
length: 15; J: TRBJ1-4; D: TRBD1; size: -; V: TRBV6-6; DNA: TGTGCCAGCTTCGACAGGGGGCTCACTAATGAAAAACTGTTTTTT; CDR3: CASFDRGLTNEKLFF
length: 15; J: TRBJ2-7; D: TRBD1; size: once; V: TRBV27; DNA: TGTGCCAGCAGTTTATCTGTGACGGGGACAGGAACCCAGTACTTC; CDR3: CASSLSVTGTGTQYF
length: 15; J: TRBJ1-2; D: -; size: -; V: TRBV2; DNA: TGTGCCAGCAGTAAAGGGGACACCTCTTTGGGAGGCTACACCTTC; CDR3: CASSKGDTSLGGYTF
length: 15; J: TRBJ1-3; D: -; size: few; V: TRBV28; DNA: TGTGCCAGCAGTTCGCCCCCCAGCTCTGGAAACACCATATATTTT; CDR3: CASSSPPSSGNTIYF
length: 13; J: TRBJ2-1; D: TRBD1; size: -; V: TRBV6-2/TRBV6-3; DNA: TGTGCCAGCAGTATGACAGGGCCGGATGAGCAGTTCTTC; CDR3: CASSMTGPDEQFF
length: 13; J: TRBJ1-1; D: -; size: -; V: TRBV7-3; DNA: TGTGCCAGCAGCCGGGACACAAACACTGAAGCTTTCTTT; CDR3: CASSRDTNTEAFF
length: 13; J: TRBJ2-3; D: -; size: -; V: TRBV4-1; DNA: TGCGCCAGCAGCCAAGATTTTCGAGATACGCAGTATTTT; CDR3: CASSQDFRDTQYF
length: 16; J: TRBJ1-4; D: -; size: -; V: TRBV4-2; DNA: TGTGCCAGCAGCCAAGCTCTTACAGGAGTTAATGAAAAACTGTTTTTT; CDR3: CASSQALTGVNEKLFF
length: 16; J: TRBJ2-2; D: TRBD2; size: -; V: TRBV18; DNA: TGTGCCAGCTCAACGGGACTAGTTCCCACAGCCGGGGAGCTGTTTTTT; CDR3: CASSTGLVPTAGELFF
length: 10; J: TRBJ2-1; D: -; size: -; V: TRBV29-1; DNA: TGCAGCGCCCAGTTTGTTGAGCAGTTCTTC; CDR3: CSAQFVEQFF
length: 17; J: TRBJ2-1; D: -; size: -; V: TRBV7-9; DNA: TGTGCCAGCAGCTTAGCGGTTGGAGGCCAGGGGTTCAGGGAGCAGTTCTTC; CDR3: CASSLAVGGQGFREQFF
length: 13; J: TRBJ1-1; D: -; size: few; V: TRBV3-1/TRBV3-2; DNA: TGTGCCAGCAGCCAAGATAGTTACGTGGGGGCCATCTTT; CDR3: CASSQDSYVGAIF
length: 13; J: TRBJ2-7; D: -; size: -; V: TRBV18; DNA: TGTGCCAGCTCCCCGGCACAGGGTTACGAGCAGTACTTC; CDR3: CASSPAQGYEQYF